Each of the 22 T cell receptor beta chains below was sequenced from the same sample in a study of CD8 T cells in ankylosing spondylitis. Their antigens remain unidentified. The study's findings and limits: Among TCR beta sequences, a motif of roughly 8 highly homologous variants appeared characteristic of ankylosing spondylitis blood.

TCRdb analysed the 5' RACE reads with MiXCR anew, one entry per CDR3 protein. The top ten clones hold approximately 6.3% of a sample with about 540,000 distinct CDR3 sequences, 9.5% to 15% of them seen once. Sequences were obtained from blood, either unsorted or a sorted T cell fraction (not recorded which). The receptors come from a male donor with ankylosing spondylitis.

The rearrangement links TRBV28 to TRBJ2-5, with D perhaps TRBD1 (6 bases). The CDR3 is 14 amino acids. Per germline, CDR1 MDHEN and CDR2 SYDVKM. The V and J ends lost 4 bases and 4 bases respectively, with 13 bases between them. DNA of the CDR3: TGTGCCAGCAGTTATGACAGGAAGGGAGAGACCCAGTACTTC. It specifies CASSYDRKGETQYF.

This clonotype was found a few times. The V and J genes are TRBV5-1 and TRBJ2-1; TRBD2 is a possible D gene (6 bases). CDR3 length: 15 residues. Germline values: CDR1 SGHRS, CDR2 YFSETQ. V lost 4 bases to trimming and J lost 4 bases, with 15 bases between them. As DNA, the CDR3 is TGCGCCAGCAGCCTGGTATCTAGCGAGTACAATGAGCAGTTCTTC. It translates to CASSLVSSEYNEQFF. The complete variable domain, with remaining parts taken from reference TRBV5-1 and TRBJ2-1, reads KAGVTQTPRYLIKTRGQQVTLSCSPISGHRSVSWYQQTPGQGLQFLFEYFSETQRNKGNFPGRFSGRQFSNSRSEMNVSTLELGDSALYLCASSLVSSEYNEQFFGPGTRLTVL.

This chain links TRBV29-1 with TRBJ2-2, with TRBD2 matching over 7 bases. This CDR3 has 15 amino acids. The V gene's germline CDR1 is SQVTM and CDR2 ANQGSEA. With V trimmed by 5 bases and J by 8 bases, 14 bases remained unmatched. CDR3 coding DNA: TGCAGCGTTAAAATGCGGGAGCCCTCCAAGGGGGAGCTGTTTTTT. This sequence encodes CSVKMREPSKGELFF.

V usage is TRBV29-1 and J usage is TRBJ1-1; possibly TRBD1 for D (6 bases). Germline CDR1 reads SQVTM; CDR2 reads ANQGSEA. With 0 bases removed from V and 7 bases from J, the gap between germline ends came to 12 bases. The CDR3 covers 13 residues. CDR3 nucleotides: TGCAGCGTTGAAGAGAGGGGGTCAGGTGAAGCTTTCTTT. Encoded protein: CSVEERGSGEAFF.

The table lists this clonotype with a few counts. The V and J genes are TRBV28 and TRBJ1-2; weak D call: TRBD1 (5 bases). The germline V gene encodes CDR1 MDHEN and CDR2 SYDVKM. Deletions cut 2 bases from V and 3 bases from J, with 7 bases between. This CDR3 region has 13 residues. CDR3 DNA: TGTGCCAGCAGTTTAGGACACTACTATGGCTACACCTTC. Its protein is CASSLGHYYGYTF.

This clonotype was observed a few times. The chain uses TRBV10-3 and TRBJ2-5, with TRBD2 matching 10 bases. Germline V CDR1 and CDR2: ENHRY, SYGVKD. With V trimmed by 0 bases and J by 6 bases, 7 bases remained unmatched. The CDR3 is 16 amino acids. In DNA form, the CDR3 reads TGTGCCATCAGTGAGTCGGAACTAGCGGGAAAGAAGACCCAGTACTTC. Protein sequence: CAISESELAGKKTQYF.

This clonotype was found a few times. This chain uses TRBV25-1 with TRBJ2-7; 8 nucleotides agree with TRBD1. Germline lookup yields CDR1 MGHDK and CDR2 SYGVNS. V lost 3 bases and J lost 4; bases outside the gene matches: 5. This CDR3 contains 14 residues. DNA for the CDR3: TGTGCCAGCAGTGACCGACAGGGGCGGTACGAGCAGTACTTC. As protein: CASSDRQGRYEQYF.

Ten or more counts support this clonotype. The DNA of the CDR3 is TGTGCCAGCCAACAGGGCCTCAATCAGCCCCAGCATTTT. Protein sequence: CASQQGLNQPQHF. The chain is built from TRBV27 and TRBJ1-5, with D perhaps matching TRBD1 (6 bases). Germline-derived CDR1 and CDR2 are MNHEY and SMNVEV (reference sequence). V lost 8 bases to trimming and J lost 3 bases, with 11 bases between them. CDR3 length: 13 amino acids.

The V and J genes are TRBV5-4 and TRBJ2-2; D tentatively reads TRBD1 or TRBD2 (5 bases each). Germline CDR1 and CDR2: SGHNT and YYREEE (reference sequence). This CDR3 contains 14 residues. With 7 bases removed from V and 9 bases from J, the gap between germline ends came to 19 bases. CDR3 DNA: TGTGCCAGCGGCCCGGGGCTGACTTCCAGGGAGCTGTTTTTT. This codes for CASGPGLTSRELFF. Complete variable domain (other parts from reference TRBV5-4 and TRBJ2-2): ETGVTQSPTHLIKTRGQQVTLRCSSQSGHNTVSWYQQALGQGPQFIFQYYREEENGRGNFPPRFSGLQFPNYSSELNVNALELDDSALYLCASGPGLTSRELFFGEGSRLTVL.

This clonotype came up a few times. The rearrangement joins TRBV10-3 to TRBJ1-5; D gene ambiguous. This CDR3 spans 14 amino acids. CDR1 is ENHRY, CDR2 SYGVKD, per germline. V was shortened by 3 bases and J by 4 bases, with 10 bases between the two germline ends. DNA for the CDR3: TGTGCCATCAGTGAAGGGCCATCTAATCAGCCCCAGCATTTT. This gives the protein CAISEGPSNQPQHF.

This clonotype was observed many times. The rearrangement joins TRBV4-1 to TRBJ2-5, with D unclear. CDR1 MGHRA and CDR2 YSYEKL come from the germline V gene. The CDR3 is 15 amino acids. Trimming cost V 0 bases and J 4 bases, with 12 bases left between them. The CDR3 here is CASSQDRTLGETQYF. DNA of the CDR3: TGCGCCAGCAGCCAAGATCGGACCCTGGGAGAGACCCAGTACTTC.

This chain joins TRBV20-1 and TRBJ1-4; D is unclear. Germline-derived CDR1 and CDR2 are DFQATT and SNEGSKA (reference sequence). The CDR3 consists of 13 residues. The V and J ends lost 6 bases and 2 bases respectively, with 10 bases between them. The CDR3 loop reads CSALQDTNEKLFF. The CDR3 region has the DNA TGCAGTGCCCTGCAGGACACTAATGAAAAACTGTTTTTT.

The chain joins TRBV3-1 to TRBJ2-1, with TRBD1 matching 9 bases. Trimming took 4 bases from V and 9 from J; bases not matched to a gene: 13. The CDR3 extends over 16 amino acids. Germline CDR1 is LGHDT and CDR2 is YNNKEL (reference sequence). The CDR3 DNA reads TGTGCCAGCAGCCTTCGGGACAGGGTGGTTTCGGGTGAGCAGTTCTTC. It is translated as CASSLRDRVVSGEQFF.

This clonotype was detected a few times. The chain employs TRBV27 and TRBJ1-2; TRBD1 might be the D (6 bases). Germline CDR1 is MNHEY and CDR2 is SMNVEV (reference sequence). V lost 6 bases, J lost 4 bases, and 15 bases lay in between. The CDR3 spans 14 residues. The CDR3: CASRDLQGAYGYTF. DNA of the CDR3: TGTGCCAGCAGGGACCTACAGGGCGCCTATGGCTACACCTTC.

This clonotype was seen only a few times. This chain uses TRBV10-2 with TRBJ1-2; 9 bases are shared with TRBD1. This CDR3 region has 13 residues. Trimming removed 6 bases from V and 6 bases from J; junction bases left unmatched: 5. CDR1 WSHSY and CDR2 SAAADI come from the germline V gene. CDR3 DNA: TGCGCCAGCAGGGGACAGGGCCGTCATGGCTACACCTTC. Protein sequence: CASRGQGRHGYTF.

This chain joins TRBV12-5 and TRBJ2-2; TRBD2 agrees at 10 bases. Losses at the gene ends were 5 bases for V and 2 bases for J; bases not matched to a gene: 5. The CDR3 runs to 16 residues. Germline V gene lookup returns CDR1 LGHNT and CDR2 FRNRAP. The CDR3, as DNA: TGTGCTAGTGGTCAAACTAGCGGGGCAAACACCGGGGAGCTGTTTTTT. Translated, it gives CASGQTSGANTGELFF.

This clonotype was observed a few times. V and J are TRBV19 and TRBJ2-2; D uncertain. Germline V gene data show CDR1 as LNHDA and CDR2 as SQIVND (reference sequence). This CDR3 is built from 16 residues. V lost 7 bases and J lost 6, with 21 bases in between. The CDR3, as DNA: TGTGCCAGTAAGGCCGGTACAAATCCGATGGCCGGGGAGCTGTTTTTT. It codes for CASKAGTNPMAGELFF. The full variable domain, its missing parts supplied by reference TRBV19 and TRBJ2-2, is DGGITQSPKYLFRKEGQNVTLSCEQNLNHDAMYWYRQDPGQGLRLIYYSQIVNDFQKGDIAEGYSVSREKKESFPLTVTSAQKNPTAFYLCASKAGTNPMAGELFFGEGSRLTVL.

This clonotype was counted between two and nine times. The genes are TRBV29-1 and TRBJ2-7; 7 nucleotides line up with TRBD2. V shed 4 bases, J shed 5 bases, and the junction held 5 bases outside the gene matches. The length of the CDR3 is 12 residues. The germline V gene has CDR1 SQVTM and CDR2 ANQGSEA. The CDR3 sequence: CSVGGSRNEQYF. The DNA for the CDR3 is TGCAGCGTTGGCGGGAGCAGGAACGAGCAGTACTTC.

This clonotype appeared a few times. V usage is TRBV27 and J usage is TRBJ1-3; 9 nucleotides line up with TRBD1. Germline-derived CDR1 and CDR2 are MNHEY and SMNVEV (reference sequence). The CDR3 totals 15 residues. Unmatched junction bases numbered 13, after V lost 5 bases and J lost 11 bases. CDR3 sequence reads: CASSPLRDRVSAIYF. The CDR3 region has the DNA TGTGCCAGCAGTCCTCTCCGGGACAGGGTTTCAGCCATATATTTT.

The genes are TRBV5-1 and TRBJ1-6, with D maybe TRBD1 (5 bases). V lost 4 bases and J 0 bases, leaving 11 bases between the germline ends. The CDR3 is 16 residues long. The germline CDR1 and CDR2 sequences are SGHRS and YFSETQ. The CDR3 here is CASSATGSSYNSPLHF. As DNA, the CDR3 is TGCGCCAGCAGCGCAACAGGTAGCTCCTATAATTCACCCCTCCACTTT.

This clonotype was seen a handful of times. The chain has TRBV6-2 or TRBV6-3 and TRBJ2-7; D might be TRBD2 (5 bases). V dropped 5 bases and J dropped 0 bases, with 14 bases sitting between them. The germline V gene encodes CDR1 MNHEY and CDR2 SVGEGT. This CDR3 has 15 residues. CDR3 sequence: CASSASQRHSYEQYV. CDR3 in DNA: TGTGCCAGCAGTGCGAGCCAGCGGCACTCCTACGAGCAGTACGTC.

This chain joins TRBV30 and TRBJ1-1; possibly TRBD1 for D (5 bases). CDR3 length: 13 amino acids. The germline V gene has CDR1 GTSNPN and CDR2 SVGIG (reference sequence). With 2 bases removed from V and 4 bases from J, the gap between germline ends came to 11 bases. The CDR3 sequence: CAWSPGGGTEAFF. The CDR3 region has the DNA TGTGCCTGGAGTCCGGGGGGAGGCACTGAAGCTTTCTTT.